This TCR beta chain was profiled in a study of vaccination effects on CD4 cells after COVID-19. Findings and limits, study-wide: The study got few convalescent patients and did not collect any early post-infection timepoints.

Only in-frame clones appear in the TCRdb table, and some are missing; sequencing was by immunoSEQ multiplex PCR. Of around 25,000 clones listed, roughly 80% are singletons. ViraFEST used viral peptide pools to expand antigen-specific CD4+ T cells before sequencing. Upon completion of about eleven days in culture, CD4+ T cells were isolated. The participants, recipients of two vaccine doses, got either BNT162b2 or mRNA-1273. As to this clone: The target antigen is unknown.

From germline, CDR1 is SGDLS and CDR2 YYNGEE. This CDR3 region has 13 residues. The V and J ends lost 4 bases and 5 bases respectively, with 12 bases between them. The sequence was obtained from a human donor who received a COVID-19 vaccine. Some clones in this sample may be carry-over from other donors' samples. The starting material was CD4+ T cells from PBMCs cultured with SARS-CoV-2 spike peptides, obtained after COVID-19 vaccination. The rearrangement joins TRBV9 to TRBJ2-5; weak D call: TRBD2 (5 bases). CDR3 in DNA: TGTGCCAGCAGCCCCGGACTCGTGGAGACCCAGTACTTC. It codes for CASSPGLVETQYF.